Included here is one T cell receptor beta chain sequence, with context. Method: immunoSEQ multiplex PCR; TCRdb's copy keeps in-frame clones and lacks some. The data contain about 70,000 clones, 92% of them seen just once; the ten biggest clones take up around 0.3%. The data were obtained in a study of T cell changes during pregnancy in multiple sclerosis. CDR1 is MNHNS and CDR2 is SASEGT in the germline V gene. V lost 5 bases and J 0 bases, leaving 13 bases between the germline ends. This CDR3 has 15 residues. The starting material was CD4+ T cells from peripheral blood mononuclear cells, obtained after pregnancy. The chain couples TRBV6-1 to TRBJ1-2; the D is unclear. This sequence originates from a female donor with multiple sclerosis, enrolled in a pregnancy study. The CDR3 spells CASSSSRAANYGYTF. The CDR3 DNA reads as TGTGCCAGCAGTTCTTCCCGAGCGGCTAACTATGGCTACACCTTC.